This record covers a single T cell receptor (beta chain). It lacks a known antigen. No base quality information exists; no much larger clone differs at one position. The sample belongs to a study of post-analysis software for immune sequencing data (dated by TCRdb to between 2014 and 2016). Regarding the research as a whole: Disease courses on record covered relapsing-remitting, secondary progressive and progressive-relapsing multiple sclerosis, though some patients had no subtype annotation. Patient repertoires were compared against 10 to 12 previously published healthy control repertoires from donors aged about 6 to 26 years. A subset of samples was prepared in parallel using single-end sample barcoding, then pooled and co-amplified after Illumina adapter ligation.

Library preparation used PCR. The instrument given in TCRdb is Illumina HiSeq 2500. Unique molecular identifiers were incorporated into TCR beta cDNA libraries to reduce PCR and sequencing biases. Every 1 to 10 million input T cells yielded approximately 500,000 cDNA molecules, meaning each molecule approximated one T cell. The patient libraries were prepared and sequenced using the same protocol as the earlier healthy control dataset. Within a given batch, samples were prepared together, multiplexed and sequenced on the same HiSeq lane. The paper's data handling went like this. Raw barcoded reads were processed with MIGEC, discarding single-read molecular identifier groups before consensus assembly and CDR3 extraction. VDJtools was used for post-analysis of the clonotype tables, with diversity normalized by down-sampling every dataset to the smallest sample size. Repertoire overlap clustering matched CDR3 amino acid but not nucleotide sequences to correct batch-related cross-sample contamination. TCRdb applied fastp at Q25 and MiXCR to the public reads, then kept only in-frame beta chains. Each entry is one CDR3 protein sequence, shown with its most common DNA and genes. It is TCRdb's table, rather than the study itself, that gives the V and J calls and clone size. The sample has under 200,000 distinct CDR3 sequences on record, around 36% of them singletons. Clones ranked in the top ten supply around 30% of the sample.

The cysteine opens and the phenylalanine closes a CDR3 of 13 amino acids. Only the CDR3 region is kept as DNA, spanning 39 bases read in frame from base 1. The germline V gene gives CDR1 as MNHEY and CDR2 as SVGAGI. The junction shows trimming of 0 bases on V and 1 base on J, plus 3 bases between the germline ends. The time point label corresponds to: second blood draw from one MS patient after hematopoietic stem cell transplantation. To demonstrate the VDJtools post-analysis software, the study profiled TCR beta repertoires from the peripheral blood of about 13 young patients with multiple sclerosis. Multiple sclerosis patients were children and adolescents aged 6 to 15 years. What the authors observed across the whole study: Direct clustering with F measure revealed strong co-clustering of samples prepared in the same batch, which led to a batch-effect correction. The control group was slightly older than the multiple sclerosis patient group. Normalized Chao1 diversity was significantly lower in multiple sclerosis patients than controls, suggesting substantial peripheral T-cell clonal expansion. Patients showed significantly higher frequencies than controls for a handful of TRBV segments, among them TRBV5-6, TRBV5-1 and TRBV20-1.

The receptor chain draws on TRBV6-5 and TRBJ1-2, with no confidently assigned D gene. The clonotype was recovered from a girl aged 10 to 17 with multiple sclerosis. Donor details come from another sample of the same person, matched by shared clones. The source material was blood, sampled after autologous hematopoietic stem cell transplantation. The sequenced DNA is TGTGCCAGCAGTTACTCCCGTAACTATGGCTACACCTTC. Protein translation: CASSYSRNYGYTF.